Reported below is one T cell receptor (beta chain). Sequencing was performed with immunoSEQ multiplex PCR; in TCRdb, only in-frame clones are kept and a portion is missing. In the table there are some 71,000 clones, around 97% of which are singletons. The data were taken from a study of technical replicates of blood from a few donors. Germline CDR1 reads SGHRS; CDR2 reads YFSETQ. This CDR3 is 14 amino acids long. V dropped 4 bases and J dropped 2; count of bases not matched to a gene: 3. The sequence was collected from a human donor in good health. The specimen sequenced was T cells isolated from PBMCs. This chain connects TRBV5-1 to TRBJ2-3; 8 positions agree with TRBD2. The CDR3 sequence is CASSGGLVTDTQYF. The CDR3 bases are TGCGCCAGCAGCGGGGGACTAGTCACAGATACGCAGTATTTT. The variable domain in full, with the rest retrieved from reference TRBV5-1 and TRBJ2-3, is KAGVTQTPRYLIKTRGQQVTLSCSPISGHRSVSWYQQTPGQGLQFLFEYFSETQRNKGNFPGRFSGRQFSNSRSEMNVSTLELGDSALYLCASSGGLVTDTQYFGPGTRLTVL.